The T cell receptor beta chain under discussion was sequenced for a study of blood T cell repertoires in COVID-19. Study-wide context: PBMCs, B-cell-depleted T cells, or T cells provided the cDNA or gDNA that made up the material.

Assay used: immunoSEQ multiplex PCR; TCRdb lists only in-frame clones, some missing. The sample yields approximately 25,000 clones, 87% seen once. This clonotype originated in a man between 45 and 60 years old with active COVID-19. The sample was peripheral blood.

CDR3 sequence reads: CASPKGTGNTIYF. CDR3 sequence (DNA): TGTGCCAGCCCTAAGGGGACTGGAAACACCATATATTTT. The V call is TRBV6-5, the J call TRBJ1-3; perhaps TRBD1 as D (5 bases). This CDR3 is 13 amino acids long. The germline V gene encodes CDR1 MNHEY and CDR2 SVGAGI. Deletions cut 8 bases from V and 2 bases from J, with 10 bases between.